This T cell receptor beta chain was recovered during a study of radiotherapy plus CTLA-4 blockade in lung cancer. Overall study: Objective responses were recorded in about 17% of patients, with disease control recorded in 25% to 35%.

Sequencing was performed with immunoSEQ multiplex PCR; in TCRdb, only in-frame clones are kept and a portion is missing. The sample includes roughly 86,000 clones, under 85% of them seen just once. General study points: Response, reportedly, was best predicted by interferon-beta along with early blood T cell clone dynamics. Blood saw expansion of tumor-derived TCR clones after radiotherapy plus ipilimumab.

Patients with chemo-refractory metastatic non-small-cell lung cancer received focal radiation plus CTLA-4 blockade with ipilimumab. This clone was found a few times. The antigen is undetermined. The source was peripheral blood, collected from a patient treated with radiotherapy plus ipilimumab. The receptor was isolated from a human donor with non-small cell lung cancer who had stable disease on radiotherapy plus ipilimumab.

The CDR3 region is CASSPNALAGGSNEQFF. Written as DNA, the CDR3 is TGTGCCAGCAGCCCTAACGCCCTAGCGGGAGGAAGCAATGAGCAGTTCTTC. The chain uses TRBV5-4 and TRBJ2-1; 11 nucleotides line up with TRBD2. CDR1 and CDR2 (germline): SGHNT, YYREEE (reference sequence). The CDR3 consists of 17 residues. The ends lost 4 bases at V and 6 bases at J; junction bases unmatched: 12. Full variable domain (missing parts from reference TRBV5-4 and TRBJ2-1): ETGVTQSPTHLIKTRGQQVTLRCSSQSGHNTVSWYQQALGQGPQFIFQYYREEENGRGNFPPRFSGLQFPNYSSELNVNALELDDSALYLCASSPNALAGGSNEQFFGPGTRLTVL.